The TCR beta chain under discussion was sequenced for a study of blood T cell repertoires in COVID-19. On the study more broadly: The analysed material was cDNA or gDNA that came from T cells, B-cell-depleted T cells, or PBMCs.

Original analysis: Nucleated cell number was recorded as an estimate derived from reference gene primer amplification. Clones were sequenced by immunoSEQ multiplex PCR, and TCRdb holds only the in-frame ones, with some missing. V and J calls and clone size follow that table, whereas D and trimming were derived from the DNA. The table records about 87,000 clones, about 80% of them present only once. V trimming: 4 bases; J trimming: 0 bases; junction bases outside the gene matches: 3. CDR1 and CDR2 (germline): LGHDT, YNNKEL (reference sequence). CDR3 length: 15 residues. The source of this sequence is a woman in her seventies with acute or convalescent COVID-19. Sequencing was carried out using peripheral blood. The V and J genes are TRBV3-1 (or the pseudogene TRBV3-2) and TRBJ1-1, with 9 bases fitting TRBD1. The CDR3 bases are TGTGCCAGCAGCCGAGGGACAGGGATGAACACTGAAGCTTTCTTT. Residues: CASSRGTGMNTEAFF.